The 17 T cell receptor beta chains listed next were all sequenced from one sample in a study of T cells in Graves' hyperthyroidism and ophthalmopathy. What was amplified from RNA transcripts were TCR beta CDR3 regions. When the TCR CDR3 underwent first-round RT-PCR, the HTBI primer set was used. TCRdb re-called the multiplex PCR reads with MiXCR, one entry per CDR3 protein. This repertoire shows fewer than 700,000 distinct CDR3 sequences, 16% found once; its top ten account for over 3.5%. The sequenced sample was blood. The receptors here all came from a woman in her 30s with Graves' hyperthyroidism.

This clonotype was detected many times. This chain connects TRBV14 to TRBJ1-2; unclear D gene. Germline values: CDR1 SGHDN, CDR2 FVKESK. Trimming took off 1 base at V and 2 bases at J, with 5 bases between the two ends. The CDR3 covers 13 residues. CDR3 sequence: CASSQGTNYGYTF. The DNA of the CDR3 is TGTGCCAGCAGCCAAGGAACCAACTATGGCTACACCTTC.

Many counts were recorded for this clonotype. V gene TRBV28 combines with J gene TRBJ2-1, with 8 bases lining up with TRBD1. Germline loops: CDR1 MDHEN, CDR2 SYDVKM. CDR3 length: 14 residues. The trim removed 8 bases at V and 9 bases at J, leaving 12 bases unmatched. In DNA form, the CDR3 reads TGTGCCAGCGAGAAGGGAGACAGGGGTGGTGAGCAGTTCTTC. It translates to CASEKGDRGGEQFF.

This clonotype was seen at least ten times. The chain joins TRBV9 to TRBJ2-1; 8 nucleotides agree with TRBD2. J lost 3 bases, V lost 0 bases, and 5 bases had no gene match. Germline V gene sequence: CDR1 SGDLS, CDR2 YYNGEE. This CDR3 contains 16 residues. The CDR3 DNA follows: TGTGCCAGCAGCGTAGTGTTTACTAGCGGCTACAATGAGCAGTTCTTC. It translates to CASSVVFTSGYNEQFF.

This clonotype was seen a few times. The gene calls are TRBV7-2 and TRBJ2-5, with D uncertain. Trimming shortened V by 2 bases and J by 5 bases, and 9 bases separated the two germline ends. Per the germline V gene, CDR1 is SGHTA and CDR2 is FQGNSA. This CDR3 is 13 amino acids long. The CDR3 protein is CASSLWNEETQYF. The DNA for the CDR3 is TGTGCCAGCAGCTTATGGAATGAGGAGACCCAGTACTTC.

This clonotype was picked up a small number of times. CDR3 DNA: TGCGCCAGCAGCCTGAGGACATCAAGCTCCTACAATGAGCAGTTCTTC. As protein: CASSLRTSSSYNEQFF. The chain is built from TRBV4-1 and TRBJ2-1, with TRBD1 as a possible D gene (5 bases). The germline V gene has CDR1 MGHRA and CDR2 YSYEKL. The CDR3 loop spans 16 amino acids. V was cut by 4 bases and J by 0 bases, with 13 bases left in between.

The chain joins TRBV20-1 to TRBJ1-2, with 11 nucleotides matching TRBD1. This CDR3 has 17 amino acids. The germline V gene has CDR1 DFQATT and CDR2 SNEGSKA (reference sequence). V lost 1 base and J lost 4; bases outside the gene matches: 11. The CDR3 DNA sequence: TGCAGTGCTAGAGGCTTCCTGACGGGACAGGGGGTCTATGGCTACACCTTC. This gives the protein CSARGFLTGQGVYGYTF.

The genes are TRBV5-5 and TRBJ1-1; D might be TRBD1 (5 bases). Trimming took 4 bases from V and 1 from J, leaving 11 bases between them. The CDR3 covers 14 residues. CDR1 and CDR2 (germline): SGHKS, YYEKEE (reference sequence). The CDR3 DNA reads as TGTGCCAGCAGCATGCTACAGGCGAACACTGAAGCTTTCTTT. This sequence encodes CASSMLQANTEAFF.

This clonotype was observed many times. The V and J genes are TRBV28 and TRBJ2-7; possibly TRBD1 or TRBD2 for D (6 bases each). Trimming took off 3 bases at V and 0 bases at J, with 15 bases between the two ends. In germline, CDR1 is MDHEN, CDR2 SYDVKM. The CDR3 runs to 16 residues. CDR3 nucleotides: TGTGCCAGCAGTTTTGGCGGCGGGACAAGCTCCTACGAGCAGTACTTC. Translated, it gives CASSFGGGTSSYEQYF.

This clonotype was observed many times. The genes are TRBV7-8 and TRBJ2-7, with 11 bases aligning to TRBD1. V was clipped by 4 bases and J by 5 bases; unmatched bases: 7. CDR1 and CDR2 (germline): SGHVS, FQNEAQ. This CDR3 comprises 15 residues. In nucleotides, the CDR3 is TGTGCCAGCAGCTGGGGGACAGGGGGAAAGAACGAGCAGTACTTC. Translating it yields CASSWGTGGKNEQYF.

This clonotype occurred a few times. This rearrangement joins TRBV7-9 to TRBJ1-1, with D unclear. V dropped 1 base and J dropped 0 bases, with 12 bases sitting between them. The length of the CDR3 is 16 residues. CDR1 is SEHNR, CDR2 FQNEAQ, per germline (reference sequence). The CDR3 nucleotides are TGTGCCAGCAGCTTAGTCCGCGGACCCTTGAACACTGAAGCTTTCTTT. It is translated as CASSLVRGPLNTEAFF.

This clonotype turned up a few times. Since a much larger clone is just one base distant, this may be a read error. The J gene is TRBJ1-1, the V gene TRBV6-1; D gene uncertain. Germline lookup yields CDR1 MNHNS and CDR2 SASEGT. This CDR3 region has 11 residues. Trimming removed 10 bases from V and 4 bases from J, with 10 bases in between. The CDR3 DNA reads TGTGCCACCCCTCGGAGCACTGAAGCTTTCTTT. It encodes CATPRSTEAFF.

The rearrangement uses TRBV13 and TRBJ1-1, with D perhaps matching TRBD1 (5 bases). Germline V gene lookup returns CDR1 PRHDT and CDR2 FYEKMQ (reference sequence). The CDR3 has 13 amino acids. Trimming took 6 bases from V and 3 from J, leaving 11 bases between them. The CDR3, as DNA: TGTGCCAGCAGTGAAAAGGGGTACACTGAAGCTTTCTTT. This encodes CASSEKGYTEAFF.

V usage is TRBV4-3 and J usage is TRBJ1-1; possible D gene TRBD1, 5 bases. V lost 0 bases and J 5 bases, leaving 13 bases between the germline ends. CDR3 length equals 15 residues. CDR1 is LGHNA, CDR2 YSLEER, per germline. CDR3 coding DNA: TGCGCCAGCAGCCAAGATGCCGGGACCTGGACTGAAGCTTTCTTT. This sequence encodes CASSQDAGTWTEAFF.

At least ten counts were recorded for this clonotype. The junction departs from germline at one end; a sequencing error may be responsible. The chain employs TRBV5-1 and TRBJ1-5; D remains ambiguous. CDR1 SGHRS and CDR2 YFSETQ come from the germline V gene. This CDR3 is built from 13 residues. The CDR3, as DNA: TGTGCCAGCAGCTTAGCGGGAAATCAGCCCCAGCATTTT. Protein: CASSLAGNQPQHF. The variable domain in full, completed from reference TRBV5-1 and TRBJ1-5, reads KAGVTQTPRYLIKTRGQQVTLSCSPISGHRSVSWYQQTPGQGLQFLFEYFSETQRNKGNFPGRFSGRQFSNSRSEMNVSTLELGDSALYLCASSLAGNQPQHFGDGTRLSIL.

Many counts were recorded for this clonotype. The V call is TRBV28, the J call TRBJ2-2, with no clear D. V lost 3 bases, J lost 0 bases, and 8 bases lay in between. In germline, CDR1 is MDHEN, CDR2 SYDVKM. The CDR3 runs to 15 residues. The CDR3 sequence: CASSLMRTNTGELFF. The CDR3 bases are TGTGCCAGCAGTTTGATGCGGACGAACACCGGGGAGCTGTTTTTT.

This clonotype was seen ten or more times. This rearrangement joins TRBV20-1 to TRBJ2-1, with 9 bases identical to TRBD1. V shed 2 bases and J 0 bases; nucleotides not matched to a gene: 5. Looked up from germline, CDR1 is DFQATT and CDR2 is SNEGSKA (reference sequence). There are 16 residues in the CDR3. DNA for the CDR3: TGCAGTGCTAGACTACAGGGGGCAAGCTCCTACAATGAGCAGTTCTTC. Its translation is CSARLQGASSYNEQFF.

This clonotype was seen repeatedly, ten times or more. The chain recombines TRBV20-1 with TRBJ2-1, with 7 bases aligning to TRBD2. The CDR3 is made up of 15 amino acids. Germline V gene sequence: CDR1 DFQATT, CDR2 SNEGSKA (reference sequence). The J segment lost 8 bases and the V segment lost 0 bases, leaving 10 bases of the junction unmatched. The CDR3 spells CSARDQAGVRDEQFF. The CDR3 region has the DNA TGCAGTGCTAGAGATCAGGCGGGAGTCCGAGATGAGCAGTTCTTC.